This T cell receptor beta chain derives from a study of low-dose radiotherapy and immunotherapy resistance in tumors. This clonotype was detected ten times or more. The CDR3 consists of 15 residues. Losses at the gene ends were 7 bases for V and 2 bases for J; bases not matched to a gene: 7. The germline gives CDR1 MDHEN, CDR2 SYDVKM. The sample's time point: before trial treatment. Donors were treated with nivolumab, ipilimumab, aspirin, and low-dose cyclophosphamide and radiotherapy. Alpha and beta chains were covered, as first-strand cDNA relied on TRAV- and TRBV-specific primers. TCRs underwent 20 PCR cycles of amplification with a constant-region primer and V-primer adapter. TCRdb passed the reads through MiXCR, listing each CDR3 protein once. The sample includes 85,000 to 100,000 distinct CDR3 sequences, roughly a tenth of them seen just once.

This chain connects TRBV28 to TRBJ2-3; 9 bases match TRBD2. This specimen consisted of PBMCs, obtained before treatment. This sequence originates from a male donor with prostate cancer. In DNA, the CDR3 is TGTGCCAGCACGGGGGCGGGAGGGAACACAGATACGCAGTATTTT. As protein: CASTGAGGNTDTQYF.